This T cell receptor (beta chain) was documented in a study of T cell responses to AZD1222 COVID-19 vaccine (dated by TCRdb to the early 2020s). Background for the entire study: AZD1222 recipients with second doses at about 4 weeks or about 12 weeks were pooled, because spike-specific TCR depth and breadth did not differ between schedules. Trial participants were enrolled by age into 18-55, 56-69 and 70-plus year subgroups, with approximately 160, 26 and 62 TCR-sequenced participants respectively. TCR sequencing was performed for 230 to 250 trial participants, of whom about 200 were given two doses of AZD1222 and around 25 were given two doses of MenACWY control vaccine.

Results and caveats for the whole study, not just this receptor: In the small 56-69-year group, the increase in depth fell short of significance, most likely because of low power. Most participants were white British and females outnumbered males, and the authors suggested that clonal diversity may have been underestimated. The whole spike protein was spanned by vaccine-associated CD4 TCRs, and dominant responses were seen in regions 160-218 and 743-854. Conclusions about previously exposed vaccinees were limited because only six AZD1222 recipients were SARS-CoV-2 seropositive at baseline. No day 14 peak-response samples were available, so repertoires were characterized only after the peak T cell response. After two AZD1222 doses, both the breadth and the depth of spike-specific TCRs were significantly higher than at day 0 and than in MenACWY recipients. Reportedly, close to half of the unique spike-specific TCRs recognized epitopes lying outside the regions that are mutated in the B.1.351 and B.1.1.7 variants.

With regard to this clone: Its recognized antigen is unknown. No base qualities exist here, and no much larger clone lies one base off it.

From the cysteine through the phenylalanine, the CDR3 covers 15 amino acids. Left in the record is the CDR3 DNA by itself, 45 bases read in frame from the first base. V loses 3 bases at its end and J loses 2 bases; junction bases beyond the gene matches: 8. The germline V gene (reference sequence) yields DFQATT for CDR1 and SNEGSKA for CDR2. The CDR3 regions of human TCRbeta chains were analyzed by immunosequencing. The paper's data handling went like this. TCRs in the repertoires were matched against a reference library of SARS-CoV-2-specific TCRs that had been generated with the MIRA antigen-specificity platform. Breadth was defined as the fraction of unique TCRs that were SARS-CoV-2-associated. Depth was defined as the fraction of total T cells that were SARS-CoV-2-associated. Using the MIRA data, each spike-specific TCR was assigned both to the spike region to which the TCR was reactive and to a CD4 or CD8 class. Log10-transformed breadth and depth values were compared by one-way ANOVA with Sidak's multiple comparisons tests. TCRdb carries this immuneACCESS record with in-frame sequences only. Its versions omit some clonotypes, under half of them owing to an unresolved V gene in the studies checked, with the rest unexplained. Clone size and V and J calls were adopted from that table, with D and trimming inferred from the DNA. In this sample the table shows about 140,000 clones, about nine tenths of which occur a single time. The top ten clones comprise approximately 4.5% of the sample.

The time point tag for this specimen amounts to: baseline before first vaccination. Samples from vaccinated people were obtained from the UK trials COV001 and COV002, which included a single-blind randomized controlled phase 2/3 trial of AZD1222 (ChAdOx1 nCoV-19) in healthy adults. For TCRbeta chain sequencing, PBMC samples from trial participants were taken at day 0 and at day 28 after the second dose. This TCR was recovered from an adult in good health. Sequences were derived from peripheral blood, sampled on day 0 of AZD1222 vaccination. The V gene is TRBV20-1 and the J gene is TRBJ2-7; TRBD2 lines up with 9 middle nucleotides. The CDR3 sequence is CSASGLAGVPYEQYF. The nucleotides read TGCAGTGCTAGTGGCTTAGCGGGGGTGCCCTACGAGCAGTACTTC.